These 10 T cell receptor beta chains share one sample of origin, sequenced in a study of blood T cell repertoires in COVID-19. Only in-frame clones appear in the TCRdb table, and some are missing; sequencing was by immunoSEQ multiplex PCR. The sample has some 210,000 clones; around 90% are singletons. Material: peripheral blood. These receptors were taken from a man aged 25-40 years with acute or convalescent COVID-19.

In the case of this clone: Distinct nucleotide sequences in the sample also encode this CDR3. The rearrangement links TRBV7-9 to TRBJ1-5; 8 nucleotides agree with TRBD1. V lost 1 base and J lost 2; bases outside the gene matches: 4. Germline V CDR1 and CDR2: SEHNR, FQNEAQ (reference sequence). CDR3 length: 16 amino acids. The CDR3 region has the DNA TGTGCCAGCAGCTTAGGTGCAGGGGGCGGCAATCAGCCCCAGCATTTT. Protein product: CASSLGAGGGNQPQHF.

In its sample, this clone was seen a few times. V is TRBV7-9 and J is TRBJ2-1, with D unresolved. Trimming stripped 3 bases from V and 7 bases from J, with 13 bases between. The CDR3 has 14 amino acids. Germline V lookup: CDR1 SEHNR, CDR2 FQNEAQ (reference sequence). CDR3 sequence reads: CASSFSPSLNEQFF. CDR3 DNA sequence: TGTGCCAGCAGCTTCTCCCCTAGTCTTAATGAGCAGTTCTTC.

This chain joins TRBV18 and TRBJ2-2, with D hard to call. CDR3 size: 16 residues. Trimming shortened V by 1 base and J by 0 bases, and 9 bases separated the two germline ends. Per the germline V gene, CDR1 is KGHSH and CDR2 is LQKENI. For the CDR3, the DNA is TGTGCCAGCTCACCACGGGCCTTCGCGAACACCGGGGAGCTGTTTTTT. This sequence encodes CASSPRAFANTGELFF.

This clone was seen a handful of times. This chain joins TRBV7-8 and TRBJ1-1, with D maybe TRBD1 (5 bases). Germline V gene sequence: CDR1 SGHVS, CDR2 FQNEAQ. CDR3 length: 14 residues. V was pared by 3 bases and J by 1 base, with 9 bases between. In DNA, the CDR3 is TGTGCCAGCAGCTTTTCCGGACAGAACACTGAAGCTTTCTTT. This translates into CASSFSGQNTEAFF.

This clone appeared a single time. The rearrangement uses TRBV6-1 and TRBJ2-7, with D unclear. The CDR3 has 11 residues. Germline V gives CDR1 MNHNS, CDR2 SASEGT. Trimming cost V 2 bases and J 9 bases, with 8 bases left between them. CDR3 nucleotide sequence: TGTGCCAGCAGTGAACGCGTCGTGCAGTACTTC. Amino acids: CASSERVVQYF.

The rearrangement links TRBV25-1 to TRBJ2-5, with TRBD2 matching over 10 bases. There are 17 residues in the CDR3. CDR1 is MGHDK and CDR2 is SYGVNS in the germline V gene. With 3 bases clipped from V and 4 bases from J, the junction kept 11 bases outside the gene matches. CDR3 in amino acids: CASSDISGLAGAETQYF. CDR3 in DNA: TGTGCCAGCAGTGACATTTCTGGGCTAGCGGGGGCAGAGACCCAGTACTTC.

The J gene is TRBJ1-1, the V gene TRBV5-1; 7 positions match TRBD1. V trimming: 2 bases; J trimming: 5 bases; junction bases outside the gene matches: 3. CDR1 is SGHRS, CDR2 YFSETQ, per germline. This CDR3 has 13 residues. The CDR3 DNA is TGCGCCAGCAGCTTAGGCAGGGGGACTGAAGCTTTCTTT. Translation: CASSLGRGTEAFF.

J is TRBJ1-3 and V is TRBV4-1, with D maybe TRBD1 (5 bases). This CDR3 spans 16 amino acids. Germline V gene lookup returns CDR1 MGHRA and CDR2 YSYEKL. Between the trimmed V and J ends, which lost 2 bases and 0 bases, there was a span of 11 bases. CDR3 sequence reads: CASSQTGANSGNTIYF. For the CDR3, the DNA is TGCGCCAGCAGCCAAACAGGAGCCAACTCTGGAAACACCATATATTTT.

The CDR3 DNA follows: TGTGCCAGCAGTGCACAGAACTATGGCTACACCTTC. Protein: CASSAQNYGYTF. This chain joins TRBV28 and TRBJ1-2; D gene unclear. V lost 5 bases to trimming and J lost 2 bases, with 6 bases between them. The length of the CDR3 is 12 residues. Per germline, CDR1 MDHEN and CDR2 SYDVKM.

The chain joins TRBV2 to TRBJ1-4; TRBD1 matches 8 bases. The V segment lost 6 bases and the J segment 12 bases; nucleotides outside the gene matches: 6. CDR3 length: 12 residues. The germline CDR1 and CDR2 sequences are SNHLY and FYNNEI. The CDR3 coding sequence is TGTGCCAGCAGAGTTGAGACAGGGGAACTGTTTTTT. It yields the protein CASRVETGELFF.